The 21 T cell receptor beta chains reported below all come from one sample, sequenced in a study of T cells after yellow fever vaccination. TCRdb reanalysed the 5' RACE reads using MiXCR and keeps one entry per CDR3 protein. The sample has just under 600,000 distinct CDR3 sequences; roughly 13% are singletons. The sample was PBMCs, taken on the day of the yellow fever booster vaccination. All receptors come from a man aged 30 to 39 who received the YFV17D yellow fever vaccine.

V is TRBV20-1 and J is TRBJ2-1; 7 nucleotides line up with TRBD2. CDR1 and CDR2 (germline): DFQATT, SNEGSKA (reference sequence). The CDR3 runs to 16 residues. J lost 4 bases, V lost 1 base, and 10 bases had no gene match. The CDR3 is CSARVGRESKYNEQFF. Written as DNA, the CDR3 is TGCAGTGCTAGAGTAGGGCGGGAGTCAAAGTACAATGAGCAGTTCTTC.

The gene calls are TRBV7-3 and TRBJ2-3; TRBD2 is a possible D gene (5 bases). The V gene lost 1 base and the J gene lost 5 bases, with 7 bases spanning the gap. This CDR3 contains 13 residues. Germline CDR1 and CDR2: SGHTA and FQGTGA. CDR3 bases: TGTGCCAGCAGCTTAAAAGGGAGAGATACGCAGTATTTT. Translated: CASSLKGRDTQYF.

The chain employs TRBV6-6 and TRBJ2-7, with D uncertain. Looked up from germline, CDR1 is MNHNY and CDR2 is SVGAGI (reference sequence). The CDR3 consists of 13 residues. V was trimmed by 0 bases and J by 3 bases, leaving 6 bases between them. The CDR3 protein is CASSYSSRYEQYF. The CDR3 DNA is TGTGCCAGCAGTTACTCTTCGCGCTACGAGCAGTACTTC.

The J gene is TRBJ1-2, the V gene TRBV19; D uncertain. The CDR3 spans 13 residues. CDR1 LNHDA and CDR2 SQIVND come from the germline V gene (reference sequence). Trimming left V 6 bases short and J 4 bases short, with 12 bases between. DNA for the CDR3: TGTGCCAGTAGGAAAATTCAAACCTATGGCTACACCTTC. As protein: CASRKIQTYGYTF.

This clonotype appeared many times. The chain couples TRBV20-1 to TRBJ1-2; D is unresolved. The V gene's germline CDR1 is DFQATT and CDR2 SNEGSKA (reference sequence). The CDR3 extends over 11 amino acids. The V end was cut by 3 bases, the J end by 6 bases, with 8 bases between. The CDR3 DNA sequence: TGCAGTGCTAGTCCCCAGGATGGCTACACCTTC. Translated, it gives CSASPQDGYTF.

This clonotype was observed many times. V gene TRBV12-3 or TRBV12-4 combines with J gene TRBJ2-1, with 9 bases that match TRBD2. The CDR3 consists of 16 residues. V shed 6 bases and J 8 bases; nucleotides not matched to a gene: 14. CDR3 bases: TGTGCCAGCAGCTACCCCAGAGCGGGAGGTGGCGATGAGCAGTTCTTC. This encodes CASSYPRAGGGDEQFF.

The V call is TRBV15, the J call TRBJ2-1; D not resolved. Trimming took off 0 bases at V and 3 bases at J, with 9 bases between the two ends. Germline CDR1 LNHNV, CDR2 YYDKDF (reference sequence). The CDR3 spans 15 residues. Here the CDR3 reads CATSREMVYYNEQFF. The CDR3 DNA is TGTGCCACCAGCAGAGAAATGGTTTACTACAATGAGCAGTTCTTC.

This sequence joins TRBV4-1 and TRBJ2-1, with D hard to call. The CDR3 has 15 residues. From germline, CDR1 is MGHRA and CDR2 YSYEKL. Trimming left V 0 bases short and J 4 bases short, with 10 bases between. The CDR3 nucleotides are TGCGCCAGCAGCCAAGATGCTTTAGTTTACAATGAGCAGTTCTTC. Translated, it gives CASSQDALVYNEQFF.

The chain combines TRBV6-2 or TRBV6-3 with TRBJ2-2, with 8 positions matching TRBD1. J gave up 12 bases and V 7 bases, and 10 bases lay outside the gene matches. This CDR3 contains 13 residues. Germline V lookup: CDR1 MNHEY, CDR2 SVGEGT. CDR3 in DNA: TGTGCCAGCATGAGGGCAGGGGGCTTGAAGCTGTTTTTT. Amino acids: CASMRAGGLKLFF.

The chain employs TRBV27 and TRBJ1-5, with 8 nucleotides matching TRBD1. This CDR3 contains 14 residues. Germline assignment: CDR1 MNHEY and CDR2 SMNVEV (reference sequence). The V gene end was trimmed by 3 bases and the J gene end by 7 bases; junction bases not matched to a gene: 5. CDR3 residues: CASSFGRGHQPQHF. The CDR3, as DNA: TGTGCCAGCAGTTTTGGCAGGGGGCACCAGCCCCAGCATTTT.

To note about this clonotype: Germline and junction disagree at one end, which may indicate a read error. The chain carries TRBV4-2 and TRBJ2-5; the D is unclear. CDR1 LGHNA and CDR2 YNFKEQ come from the germline V gene. CDR3 size: 14 residues. The chain's CDR3 is CAISPGRYQETQYF. CDR3 sequence (DNA): TGTGCCATCAGCCCAGGACGGTACCAAGAGACCCAGTACTTC.

The chain employs TRBV7-9 and TRBJ1-1, with D possibly TRBD1 on 6 matching bases. V was clipped by 2 bases and J by 10 bases, with 11 bases between them. The CDR3 is 12 residues long. The germline V gene encodes CDR1 SEHNR and CDR2 FQNEAQ (reference sequence). The DNA of the CDR3 is TGTGCCAGCAGCTTACGGGAAGGGGGAGCTTTCTTT. Encoded protein: CASSLREGGAFF.

Only a few counts were recorded for this clonotype. Here the CDR3 DNA reads TGTGCCAGCAGCCCGCCCCAGGGTCCCCAAGAGACCCAGTACTTC. This codes for CASSPPQGPQETQYF. This chain connects TRBV7-8 to TRBJ2-5; weak D call: TRBD1 (5 bases). The V gene's germline CDR1 is SGHVS and CDR2 FQNEAQ. Trimming pared 5 bases from V and 1 base from J, leaving 14 bases between. This CDR3 is built from 15 residues. Using reference TRBV7-8 and TRBJ2-5 for the parts outside the CDR3, the full variable domain is GAGVSQSPRYKVAKRGQDVALRCDPISGHVSLFWYQQALGQGPEFLTYFQNEAQLDKSGLPSDRFFAERPEGSVSTLKIQRTQQEDSAVYLCASSPPQGPQETQYFGPGTRLLVL.

This clonotype was observed at least ten times. The gene calls are TRBV27 and TRBJ2-5; D is possibly TRBD1 (6 bases). Germline V lookup: CDR1 MNHEY, CDR2 SMNVEV (reference sequence). CDR3 length equals 15 residues. The ends were cut back, 0 bases at V and 5 bases at J, with 13 bases in the middle. CDR3 in DNA: TGTGCCAGCAGTTTATCGGGGACACCCAGCGAGACCCAGTACTTC. Amino acids: CASSLSGTPSETQYF.

The V gene is TRBV28, the J gene TRBJ1-4; perhaps TRBD1 as D (5 bases). Germline V lookup: CDR1 MDHEN, CDR2 SYDVKM. The V gene lost 5 bases and the J gene lost 8 bases, with 18 bases spanning the gap. This CDR3 spans 15 amino acids. CDR3 amino acids: CASSPGPPAREKLFF. CDR3 bases: TGTGCCAGCAGTCCAGGGCCCCCGGCCCGAGAAAAACTGTTTTTT.

This clonotype was counted ten times or more. The CDR3 region is CASSLVEGRETQYF. The CDR3 region has the DNA TGTGCCAGCAGCTTAGTCGAGGGGAGGGAGACCCAGTACTTC. The rearrangement uses TRBV11-2 and TRBJ2-5, with TRBD2 as a possible D gene (6 bases). Germline lookup yields CDR1 SGHAT and CDR2 FQNNGV. V lost 1 base, J lost 5 bases, and 11 bases lay in between. This CDR3 has 14 residues.

This clonotype was observed a few times. J is TRBJ2-1 and V is TRBV12-3 or TRBV12-4; D ambiguous. This CDR3 is 11 amino acids long. V lost 5 bases and J 9 bases, leaving 8 bases between the germline ends. CDR3 nucleotides: TGTGCCAGCAGTCTCCCGGGTGAGCAGTTCTTC. It translates to CASSLPGEQFF.

Only a few counts were recorded for this clonotype. The chain joins TRBV6-2 or TRBV6-3 to TRBJ2-1, with 11 positions matching TRBD2. This CDR3 comprises 16 residues. Per germline, CDR1 MNHEY and CDR2 SVGEGT. Trimming cost V 6 bases and J 5 bases; bases outside gene matches: 9. CDR3 bases: TGTGCCAGCAGGCCGATACTAGCGGGAGTCAACAATGAGCAGTTCTTC. Amino acid sequence: CASRPILAGVNNEQFF.

The genes are TRBV4-3 and TRBJ2-7; D not resolved. In germline, CDR1 is LGHNA, CDR2 YSLEER. This CDR3 region has 13 residues. The V gene lost 0 bases and the J gene lost 6 bases, with 9 bases spanning the gap. CDR3 in amino acids: CASSQELGIEQYF. The CDR3 DNA reads as TGCGCCAGCAGCCAAGAATTAGGCATCGAGCAGTACTTC.

The chain carries TRBV12-3 or TRBV12-4 and TRBJ2-1, with 7 bases that match TRBD2. Trimming removed 5 bases from V and 9 bases from J; junction bases left unmatched: 1. This CDR3 region has 11 residues. CDR3 bases: TGTGCCAGCAGTACTAGCGCTGAGCAGTTCTTC. Its translation: CASSTSAEQFF.

The chain's CDR3 is CASSKRQGYNEQFF. In nucleotides, the CDR3 is TGTGCCAGCAGCAAAAGACAGGGCTACAATGAGCAGTTCTTC. The chain combines TRBV6-2 or TRBV6-3 with TRBJ2-1; 7 nucleotides agree with TRBD1. Germline V CDR1 and CDR2: MNHEY, SVGEGT. Losses at the gene ends were 6 bases for V and 3 bases for J; bases not matched to a gene: 5. The CDR3 runs 14 residues.